The 5 T cell receptor beta chains presented below share a single source sample, sequenced in a study of response to subunit inactivated influenza vaccine (dated by TCRdb to the late 2010s). The library was obtained by RT-PCR. Sequencing took place on an Illumina HiSeq 2500. The public reads were quality trimmed at Q25 with fastp and then assembled into clones with MiXCR by TCRdb, keeping productive beta chains. Rows matching on CDR3 protein sequence are summarized as one entry with the most common DNA and genes. Counted in this sample were hundreds of thousands of distinct CDR3 sequences; around 20% of them appeared once. About a tenth of the sample lies in the top ten. This sample comprised PBMCs from blood, obtained roughly 5 days after vaccination. These receptors were taken from a man over 45 who received an inactivated influenza vaccine. Donor details come from another sample of the same person, matched by shared clones.

This clonotype has ten or more counts. The chain uses TRBV20-1 and TRBJ2-3; TRBD1 agrees at 8 bases. Germline loops: CDR1 DFQATT, CDR2 SNEGSKA (reference sequence). This CDR3 has 17 residues. The V segment lost 0 bases and the J segment 2 bases; nucleotides outside the gene matches: 10. CDR3 sequence: CSARDVSRTGPTDTQYF. In nucleotides, the CDR3 is TGCAGTGCTAGAGATGTGTCTCGGACAGGGCCCACAGATACGCAGTATTTT.

Ten or more counts support this clonotype. V gene TRBV25-1 combines with J gene TRBJ2-7; no clear D gene. Germline loops: CDR1 MGHDK, CDR2 SYGVNS. CDR3 size: 11 residues. V lost 6 bases and J 4 bases, leaving 7 bases between the germline ends. The CDR3 coding sequence is TGTGCCAGCAGCGATGGTTACGAGCAGTACTTC. Its translation is CASSDGYEQYF.

This clonotype was seen ten or more times. The J gene is TRBJ2-3, the V gene TRBV20-1, with D unresolved. The CDR3 has 14 amino acids. Between the trimmed V and J ends, which lost 4 bases and 0 bases, there was a span of 11 bases. The germline V gene encodes CDR1 DFQATT and CDR2 SNEGSKA (reference sequence). The CDR3, as DNA: TGCAGTGCTAAAGCGCCGACTAGCACAGATACGCAGTATTTT. Translating it yields CSAKAPTSTDTQYF.

The chain combines TRBV4-3 with TRBJ2-3; 11 bases map to TRBD2. J lost 3 bases, V lost 1 base, and 6 bases had no gene match. The germline CDR1 and CDR2 sequences are LGHNA and YSLEER. This CDR3 contains 17 residues. The CDR3 is CASSQGTSGGKTDTQYF. CDR3 in DNA: TGCGCCAGCAGCCAAGGAACTAGCGGGGGAAAAACAGATACGCAGTATTTT.

This clonotype came up many times. This chain's CDR3 is CASSRTDTQYF. In DNA form, the CDR3 reads TGTGCCAGCAGTCGCACAGATACGCAGTATTTT. The V gene is TRBV12-3 or TRBV12-4, the J gene TRBJ2-3; D unresolved. This CDR3 has 11 amino acids. V was trimmed by 5 bases and J by 1 base, leaving 1 base between them.